This T cell receptor (beta chain) is drawn from a study of blood T cell repertoires in COVID-19. Study in general: Whether acute or convalescent, the COVID-19 samples came from the United States, Italy and Spain. Nucleic acid was either cDNA or gDNA, and it came from T cells, B-cell-depleted T cells, or PBMCs.

Study processing details: Estimated nucleated cell counts came from reference gene primer amplification. Libraries were prepared by immunoSEQ multiplex PCR; TCRdb keeps only in-frame clonotypes and omits some of them. That table is the source of V, J and clone size, and D and trimming were worked out from the DNA. Among 55,000 to 80,000 clones listed, about four fifths were seen once. The sequenced sample was peripheral blood. The sequence came from a woman in her 70s with acute or convalescent COVID-19.

CDR3 residues: CASSPTGGGQPQHF. CDR3 DNA sequence: TGTGCCAGTAGTCCTACAGGGGGAGGGCAGCCCCAGCATTTT. This chain links TRBV19 with TRBJ1-5; 8 bases are a match to TRBD1. J was trimmed by 7 bases and V by 5 bases; bases with no gene match: 7. The CDR3 totals 14 residues. Germline CDR1 and CDR2: LNHDA and SQIVND (reference sequence).